Listed below are T cell receptor beta chains from one sample, sequenced in a study of CD8+CD57+ T cells in acquired aplastic anemia. TCRdb called the reads again in MiXCR, with one record for every CDR3 protein. The sample has about 200,000 distinct CDR3 sequences, about 62% seen once; the top ten hold roughly 53%. The sample was sorted CD4+, CD8+, or CD8+CD57+ T cells (not recorded which) from PBMCs. The source of these receptors is a human donor with aplastic anemia. The CDR3 runs from the conserved cysteine through the conserved F or W. The D gene is left open where the match is weak. Clone size is not always given. Where it is, it says once, few, many or a class for expanded clones.

clone_size j_call v_call d_call cdr3_nt cdr3_aa
. TRBJ2-7 TRBV2 TRBD2 TGTGCCAGCCACGAAGGGTTAGCGGGAGGATACGAGCAGTACTTC CASHEGLAGGYEQYF
. TRBJ2-7 TRBV5-6 TRBD1 TGTGCCAGCAGCTTGTATTCTGGACAGGCAGCCTACGAGCAGTACTTC CASSLYSGQAAYEQYF
few TRBJ1-2 TRBV19 TRBD1 TGTGCCAGTTCTGACAGGGGAAGCTATGGCTACACCTTC CASSDRGSYGYTF
. TRBJ1-1 TRBV5-1 . TGCGCCAGCAGCTTTGGACAGTCTAACACTGAAGCTTTCTTT CASSFGQSNTEAFF
few TRBJ1-2 TRBV20-1 . TGCAGTGCTCGGGACGCCTCTAACTATGGCTACACCTTC CSARDASNYGYTF
once TRBJ2-1 TRBV20-1 . TGCAGTGCCAGCAGCTTATTTTCGGGGAACAATGAGCAGTTCTTC CSASSLFSGNNEQFF
few TRBJ2-2 TRBV7-2 TRBD2 TGTGCCAGCAGCTACGCGGGACTACCAAACACCGGGGAGCTGTTTTTT CASSYAGLPNTGELFF
. TRBJ1-6 TRBV12-3/TRBV12-4 . TGTGCCAGCTCCCGGAGGGGCTCCTATAATTCACCCCTCCACTTT CASSRRGSYNSPLHF
few TRBJ1-6 TRBV12-3/TRBV12-4 TRBD1 TGTGCCAGCAGTTTAGCGCAGGGGGGTGATTCACCCCTCCACTTT CASSLAQGGDSPLHF
many TRBJ2-7 TRBV7-3 TRBD2 TGTGCCAGCAGCCCCGGAGCGGGGGGGACCTACGAGCAGTACTTC CASSPGAGGTYEQYF
. TRBJ2-5 TRBV20-1 . TGCAGTGCCTCGACAGGCCCAGAGACCCAGTACTTC CSASTGPETQYF
few TRBJ1-4 TRBV5-5 TRBD1 TGTGCCAGCAGCGACCGGGCAGGGGGCGAGGAACTGTTTTTT CASSDRAGGEELFF
few TRBJ2-2 TRBV7-6 . TGTGCCAGCAGCTCCTCAGGGGTCGGGGAGCTGTTTTTT CASSSSGVGELFF
few TRBJ2-3 TRBV19 TRBD2 TGTGCCAGTAATCTGGCTAGCGGGGGGTTGCAGTATTTT CASNLASGGLQYF
. TRBJ1-2 TRBV2 . TGTGCCAGCACCTCCTCGGCGGGGGGCTATGGCTACACCTTC CASTSSAGGYGYTF
. TRBJ1-1 TRBV4-1 . TGCGCCAGCAGTCACCTGCTCCAGGGAATGGAAGCTTTCTTT CASSHLLQGMEAFF
. TRBJ1-1 TRBV7-2 . TGTGCCAGCAGCATACAAAGTGAAGCTTTCTTT CASSIQSEAFF
many TRBJ1-1 TRBV19 . TGTGCCAGTCGGGACGGGAACACTGAAGCTTTCTTT CASRDGNTEAFF
. TRBJ1-5 TRBV20-1 TRBD1 TGCAGTGCTGGTACAGGGGGCAATCAGCCCCAGCATTTT CSAGTGGNQPQHF
. TRBJ2-1 TRBV7-2 . TGTGCCAGCAGCAGAATTTACTACAATGAGCAGTTCTTC CASSRIYYNEQFF
few TRBJ1-1 TRBV19 TRBD1 TGTGCCAGTAGTGCAAAAGACAGGGTCACTGAAGCTTTCTTT CASSAKDRVTEAFF
. TRBJ2-1 TRBV25-1 TRBD2 TGTGCCAGCAGTGAGTCGACTAGCGGGACATACAATGAGCAGTTCTTC CASSESTSGTYNEQFF
many TRBJ2-2 TRBV5-6 . TGTGCCAGCAGCTTGGTAGGTTCGGCAGGGGTCGGCGGGGAGCTGTTTTTT CASSLVGSAGVGGELFF
. TRBJ1-5 TRBV20-1 . TGCAGTGCTAGGCCAGATAGCAATCAGCCCCAGCATTTT CSARPDSNQPQHF
. TRBJ1-2 TRBV7-9 . TGTGCCGGTGAACAGGGATCAGGCTATGGCTACACCTTC CAGEQGSGYGYTF
many TRBJ1-1 TRBV30 . TGTGCCTGGAGAGGGAAGGGGAACACTGAAGCTTTCTTT CAWRGKGNTEAFF
few TRBJ2-7 TRBV7-9 . TGTGCCAGCAGCCCCACAGGGAAATACGAGCAGTACTTC CASSPTGKYEQYF
. TRBJ2-2 TRBV7-8 . TGTGCCAGCAGCTTACTAGAGAACACCGGGGAGCTGTTTTTT CASSLLENTGELFF
. TRBJ2-7 TRBV2 . TGTGCCAGCAGTTTATTAGAGGGGATCAACGAGCAGTACTTC CASSLLEGINEQYF
. TRBJ1-6 TRBV7-2 . TGTGCCAGCACCCAAGGGGGGTATAATTCGCCCCTCCACTTT CASTQGGYNSPLHF